This T cell receptor beta chain was identified in a study of cytomegalovirus exposure and HLA in healthy donors. This CDR3 is 15 amino acids long. Germline CDR1 reads MNHEY; CDR2 reads SMNVEV (reference sequence). The ends lost 5 bases at V and 0 bases at J; junction bases unmatched: 5. Healthy bone marrow donors formed the donor group. The PCR used 60 Vbeta and 13 Jbeta primers. Produced via immunoSEQ multiplex PCR; TCRdb's table is partial and in-frame only. The table counts approximately 120,000 clones; about 2.2% lies in the top ten. The chain is built from TRBV27 and TRBJ2-3; 7 nucleotides align to TRBD1. Sequencing was carried out using PBMCs. This sequence originates from a middle-aged man in good health and CMV-seronegative. Here the CDR3 DNA reads TGTGCCAGCAGTGATGACAGGGACAGCACAGATACGCAGTATTTT. Translating gives CASSDDRDSTDTQYF.